The clone carrying this T cell receptor beta chain is labeled medium-sized. The antigen remains unidentified. The data derive from a study of tumor-infiltrating lymphocytes in localized non-small cell lung cancer. Libraries were prepared by immunoSEQ multiplex PCR; TCRdb keeps only in-frame clonotypes and omits some of them. The sample carries about 7,100 clones, around three fifths recorded once. V lost 0 bases, J lost 0 bases, and 9 bases lay in between. The CDR3 totals 16 residues. Germline V gene sequence: CDR1 SGHNT, CDR2 YENEEA. Study-wide results and caveats: T-cell fraction did not differ between immunotypes IM1 and IM2.

The source material was uninvolved lung tissue not adjacent to the tumor. V and J are TRBV11-3 and TRBJ2-1; tentative D call: TRBD2 (7 bases). The receptor's source is a human donor with non-small cell lung cancer. CDR3 sequence reads: CASSLERGPSYNEQFF. CDR3 nucleotide sequence: TGTGCCAGCAGCTTAGAGCGGGGGCCCTCCTACAATGAGCAGTTCTTC.